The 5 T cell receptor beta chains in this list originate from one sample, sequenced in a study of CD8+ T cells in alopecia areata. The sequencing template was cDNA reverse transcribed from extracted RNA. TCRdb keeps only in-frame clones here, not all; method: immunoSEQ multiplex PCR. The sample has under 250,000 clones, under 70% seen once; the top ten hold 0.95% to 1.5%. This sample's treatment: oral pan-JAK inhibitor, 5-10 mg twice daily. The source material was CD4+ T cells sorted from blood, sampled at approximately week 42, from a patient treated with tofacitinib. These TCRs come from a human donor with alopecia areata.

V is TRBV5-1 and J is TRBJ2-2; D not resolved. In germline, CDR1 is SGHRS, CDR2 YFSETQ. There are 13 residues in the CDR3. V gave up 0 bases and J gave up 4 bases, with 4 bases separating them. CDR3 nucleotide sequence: TGCGCCAGCAGCTTGGAAAGCACCGGGGAGCTGTTTTTT. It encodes CASSLESTGELFF.

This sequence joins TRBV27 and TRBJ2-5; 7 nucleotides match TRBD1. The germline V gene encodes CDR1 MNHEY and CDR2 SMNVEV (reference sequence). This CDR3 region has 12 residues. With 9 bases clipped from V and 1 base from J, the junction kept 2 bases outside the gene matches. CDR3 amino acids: CARGTVQETQYF. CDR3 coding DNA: TGTGCCAGAGGGACAGTCCAAGAGACCCAGTACTTC.

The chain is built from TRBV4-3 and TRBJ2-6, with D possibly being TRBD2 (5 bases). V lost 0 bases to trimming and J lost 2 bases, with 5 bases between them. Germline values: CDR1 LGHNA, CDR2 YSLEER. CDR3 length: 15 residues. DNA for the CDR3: TGCGCCAGCAGCCAAGACGGGGCTGGGGCCAACGTCCTGACTTTC. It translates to CASSQDGAGANVLTF.

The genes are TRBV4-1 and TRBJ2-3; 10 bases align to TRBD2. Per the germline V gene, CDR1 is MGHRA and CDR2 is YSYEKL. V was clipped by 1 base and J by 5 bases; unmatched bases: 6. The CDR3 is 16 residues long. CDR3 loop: CASSQVERGGRDTQYF. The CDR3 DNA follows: TGCGCCAGCAGCCAAGTTGAGCGGGGGGGACGAGATACGCAGTATTTT.

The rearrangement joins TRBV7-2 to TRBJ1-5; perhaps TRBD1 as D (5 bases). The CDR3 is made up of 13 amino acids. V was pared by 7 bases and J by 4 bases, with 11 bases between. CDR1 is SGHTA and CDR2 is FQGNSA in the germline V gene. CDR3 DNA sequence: TGTGCCAGCAACCAGGGTAGGAATCAGCCCCAGCATTTT. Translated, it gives CASNQGRNQPQHF.